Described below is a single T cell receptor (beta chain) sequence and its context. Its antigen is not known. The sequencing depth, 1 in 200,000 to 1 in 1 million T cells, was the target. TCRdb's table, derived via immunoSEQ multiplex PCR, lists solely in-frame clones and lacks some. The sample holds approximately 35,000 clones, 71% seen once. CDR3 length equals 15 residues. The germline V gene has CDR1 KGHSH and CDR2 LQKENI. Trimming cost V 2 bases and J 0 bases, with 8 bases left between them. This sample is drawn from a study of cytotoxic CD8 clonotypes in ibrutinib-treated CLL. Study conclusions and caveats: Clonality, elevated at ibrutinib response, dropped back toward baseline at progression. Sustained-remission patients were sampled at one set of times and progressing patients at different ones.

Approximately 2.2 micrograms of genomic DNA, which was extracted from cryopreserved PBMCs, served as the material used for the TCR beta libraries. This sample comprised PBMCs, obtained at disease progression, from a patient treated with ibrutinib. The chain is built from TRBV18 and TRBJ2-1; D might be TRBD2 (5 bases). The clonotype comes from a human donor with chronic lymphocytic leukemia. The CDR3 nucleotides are TGTGCCAGCTCACCAACTAGAAGCTCCTACAATGAGCAGTTCTTC. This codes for CASSPTRSSYNEQFF.